The 30 T cell receptor beta chains in this list originate from one sample, sequenced in a study of cytomegalovirus exposure and HLA in healthy donors. PCR amplification relied on 60 Vbeta primers (plus 13 Jbeta primers). Method: immunoSEQ multiplex PCR; TCRdb's copy keeps in-frame clones and lacks some. Of approximately 140,000 clones detected, roughly four fifths appear once; the ten largest clones hold around 1.9%. Sequencing input: PBMCs. All receptors come from a woman aged 45-59 years in good health and CMV-seronegative.

This clone was found a few times. The chain has TRBV30 and TRBJ1-5, with TRBD1 identical over 10 bases. The CDR3 length is 16 residues. Trimming removed 1 base from V and 6 bases from J; junction bases left unmatched: 9. Germline-derived CDR1 and CDR2 are GTSNPN and SVGIG (reference sequence). The CDR3 region has the DNA TGTGCCTGGAGTGCCAATTGGGACAGGGGTCGTCAGCCCCAGCATTTT. This sequence encodes CAWSANWDRGRQPQHF. Full variable domain (rest looked up from reference TRBV30 and TRBJ1-5): SQTIHQWPATLVQPVGSPLSLECTVEGTSNPNLYWYRQAAGRGLQLLFYSVGIGQISSEVPQNLSASRPQDRQFILSSKKLLLSDSGFYLCAWSANWDRGRQPQHFGDGTRLSIL.

This chain links TRBV27 with TRBJ1-2; 9 bases map to TRBD1. The CDR3 is 15 residues long. J gave up 4 bases and V 8 bases, and 11 bases lay outside the gene matches. Per germline, CDR1 MNHEY and CDR2 SMNVEV (reference sequence). The CDR3 DNA follows: TGTGCCAGCCGAAAAACAGGGGGCGGAAGCTATGGCTACACCTTC. This translates into CASRKTGGGSYGYTF.

In its sample, this clone was seen once. This chain joins TRBV11-3 and TRBJ1-2, with no clear D. CDR1 SGHNT and CDR2 YENEEA come from the germline V gene. V lost 0 bases to trimming and J lost 6 bases, with 5 bases between them. CDR3 length equals 12 residues. The CDR3 DNA reads TGTGCCAGCAGCTTAGATAGCCATGGCTACACCTTC. This encodes CASSLDSHGYTF.

This clone has just a few counts. V gene TRBV10-3 combines with J gene TRBJ1-1; 8 nucleotides align to TRBD1. V lost 9 bases, J lost 4 bases, and 4 bases stayed unmatched. The length of the CDR3 is 12 residues. Germline CDR1 reads ENHRY; CDR2 reads SYGVKD. The CDR3 DNA is TGTGCCATAGGACAGGGTTCCACTGAAGCTTTCTTT. This sequence encodes CAIGQGSTEAFF.

The gene calls are TRBV4-3 and TRBJ2-1, with TRBD2 matching 10 bases. V shed 0 bases, J shed 7 bases, and the junction held 6 bases outside the gene matches. This CDR3 region has 16 residues. The germline CDR1 and CDR2 sequences are LGHNA and YSLEER. As DNA, the CDR3 is TGCGCCAGCAGCCAAGATCTTAGCGGGAGGACGAATGAGCAGTTCTTC. Its translation: CASSQDLSGRTNEQFF.

This clone came up once. The V gene is TRBV5-4, the J gene TRBJ2-5; TRBD2 matches at 8 bases. J gave up 9 bases and V 4 bases, and 14 bases lay outside the gene matches. CDR1 is SGHNT, CDR2 YYREEE, per germline (reference sequence). The CDR3 extends over 15 amino acids. The CDR3 coding sequence is TGTGCCAGCAGCCTCGCCGGAGGGCTCGGGAGGGCCCAGTACTTC. Translated: CASSLAGGLGRAQYF.

The chain uses TRBV7-9 and TRBJ1-4; 8 bases line up with TRBD1. The V segment lost 5 bases and the J segment 2 bases; nucleotides outside the gene matches: 4. Germline CDR1 SEHNR, CDR2 FQNEAQ (reference sequence). The CDR3 has 15 residues. The CDR3 nucleotides read TGTGCCAGCAGCGGAAGGACAGGGACTAATGAAAAACTGTTTTTT. As protein: CASSGRTGTNEKLFF.

The J gene is TRBJ1-5, the V gene TRBV28, with 7 bases lining up with TRBD1. Germline CDR1 reads MDHEN; CDR2 reads SYDVKM. This CDR3 is built from 14 residues. With V trimmed by 6 bases and J by 4 bases, 6 bases remained unmatched. The CDR3 loop reads CASRRQGSNQPQHF. The CDR3 nucleotides read TGTGCCAGCAGACGACAGGGCTCAAATCAGCCCCAGCATTTT.

V and J are TRBV7-8 and TRBJ1-5; no clear D. Trimming removed 1 base from V and 3 bases from J, with 10 bases in between. This CDR3 has 15 amino acids. Germline CDR1 is SGHVS and CDR2 is FQNEAQ. Here the CDR3 reads CASSLVRGNNQPQHF. DNA for the CDR3: TGTGCCAGCAGCTTAGTACGGGGTAACAATCAGCCCCAGCATTTT.

This clone has only one observation. The rearrangement uses TRBV18 and TRBJ2-2; possible D gene TRBD1, 5 bases. The ends were cut back, 2 bases at V and 0 bases at J, with 10 bases in the middle. This CDR3 contains 16 residues. CDR1 is KGHSH and CDR2 is LQKENI in the germline V gene. CDR3 in DNA: TGTGCCAGCTCACCAAGACAGATTGCGAACACCGGGGAGCTGTTTTTT. Translation gives CASSPRQIANTGELFF.

The chain links TRBV6-6 to TRBJ1-1; D not certain. V was cut by 1 base and J by 6 bases, with 12 bases left in between. CDR3 length: 14 residues. Germline CDR1 reads MNHNY; CDR2 reads SVGAGI (reference sequence). DNA of the CDR3: TGTGCCAGCAGTTACTTGGCCTCGAGGGCTGAAGCTTTCTTT. This encodes CASSYLASRAEAFF.

The chain couples TRBV5-1 to TRBJ1-1; the D gene is possibly TRBD1 (5 bases). Trimming cost V 2 bases and J 0 bases, with 14 bases left between them. CDR1 is SGHRS, CDR2 YFSETQ, per germline. The CDR3 is 16 residues long. The CDR3 loop is CASSLLPTVLNTEAFF. CDR3 in DNA: TGCGCCAGCAGCTTACTCCCGACAGTGTTGAACACTGAAGCTTTCTTT.

The rearrangement uses TRBV12-5 and TRBJ2-2; D is perhaps TRBD1 (5 bases). Trimming took off 2 bases at V and 0 bases at J, with 19 bases between the two ends. CDR3 length equals 19 residues. Germline assignment: CDR1 LGHNT and CDR2 FRNRAP. The CDR3 DNA sequence: TGTGCTAGTGGTTTGACGTTAAAACAGGAACTTTCGAACACCGGGGAGCTGTTTTTT. Its translation: CASGLTLKQELSNTGELFF.

This clone was counted a few times. The rearrangement links TRBV5-4 to TRBJ2-3; 7 bases line up with TRBD2. This CDR3 is built from 15 residues. Germline CDR1 SGHNT, CDR2 YYREEE (reference sequence). V dropped 4 bases and J dropped 2; count of bases not matched to a gene: 7. In nucleotides, the CDR3 is TGTGCCAGCAGCAGTCCTAGCGGCTTCACAGATACGCAGTATTTT. Its protein product is CASSSPSGFTDTQYF.

This chain joins TRBV30 and TRBJ2-1; 8 nucleotides align to TRBD2. V shed 1 base, J shed 7 bases, and the junction held 3 bases outside the gene matches. Germline V CDR1 and CDR2: GTSNPN, SVGIG (reference sequence). The CDR3 loop spans 13 amino acids. CDR3 sequence reads: CAWSEAGANEQFF. CDR3 bases: TGTGCCTGGAGTGAAGCGGGAGCTAATGAGCAGTTCTTC.

This chain joins TRBV27 and TRBJ2-7; D is perhaps TRBD2 (6 bases). The V gene lost 2 bases and the J gene lost 3 bases, with 11 bases spanning the gap. This CDR3 has 14 amino acids. CDR1 is MNHEY and CDR2 is SMNVEV in the germline V gene (reference sequence). The CDR3 region has the DNA TGTGCCAGCAGTTTAGGGCAGGGACTCTACGAGCAGTACGTC. It is translated as CASSLGQGLYEQYV.

The sample holds a few counts of this clone. CDR3 sequence: CASSESVEGDEKLFF. In nucleotides, the CDR3 is TGTGCCAGCAGTGAAAGCGTAGAGGGAGATGAAAAACTGTTTTTT. V is TRBV6-1 and J is TRBJ1-4; D remains unclear. CDR1 and CDR2 (germline): MNHNS, SASEGT. The germline V and J ends were trimmed by 2 bases and 6 bases, with 13 bases remaining between them. This CDR3 has 15 amino acids.

The V call is TRBV29-1, the J call TRBJ2-1, with 9 bases fitting TRBD2. This CDR3 has 13 amino acids. With V trimmed by 2 bases and J by 6 bases, 2 bases remained unmatched. CDR1 is SQVTM and CDR2 is ANQGSEA in the germline V gene. The CDR3 reads CSVESGRSNEQFF. The CDR3 DNA reads TGCAGCGTTGAAAGCGGGAGGTCCAATGAGCAGTTCTTC.

This chain joins TRBV27 and TRBJ1-2; 7 bases agree with TRBD1. CDR3 length: 15 residues. Germline CDR1 reads MNHEY; CDR2 reads SMNVEV (reference sequence). V trimming: 4 bases; J trimming: 1 base; junction bases outside the gene matches: 6. Here the CDR3 reads CASSSGQDFNYGYTF. The CDR3 region has the DNA TGTGCCAGCAGTTCCGGACAGGATTTTAACTATGGCTACACCTTC.

The chain employs TRBV19 and TRBJ2-1, with D tentatively TRBD1 (8 bases). CDR1 and CDR2 (germline): LNHDA, SQIVND (reference sequence). V dropped 7 bases and J dropped 8 bases, with 24 bases sitting between them. This CDR3 is built from 16 residues. This chain's CDR3 is CASNPADRGGGDEQFF. As DNA, the CDR3 is TGTGCCAGTAACCCCGCTGACAGGGGAGGGGGCGATGAGCAGTTCTTC.

This chain links TRBV25-1 with TRBJ2-1; 8 positions agree with TRBD2. With 7 bases clipped from V and 4 bases from J, the junction kept 3 bases outside the gene matches. CDR3 size: 13 residues. Germline V gene lookup returns CDR1 MGHDK and CDR2 SYGVNS. CDR3 coding DNA: TGTGCCAGCAACATAGCGGGGTACAATGAGCAGTTCTTC. Translated, it gives CASNIAGYNEQFF.

Only a few counts were recorded for this clone. The chain couples TRBV6-1 to TRBJ1-5, with 9 bases that match TRBD1. Germline assignment: CDR1 MNHNS and CDR2 SASEGT. CDR3 length: 19 amino acids. J was trimmed by 4 bases and V by 2 bases; bases with no gene match: 15. The CDR3 region is CASSEKRFGRQGVNQPQHF. CDR3 bases: TGTGCCAGCAGTGAAAAAAGGTTTGGAAGACAGGGGGTAAATCAGCCCCAGCATTTT.

The chain uses TRBV7-8 and TRBJ1-1; 8 nucleotides match TRBD1. Germline CDR1 and CDR2: SGHVS and FQNEAQ. CDR3 size: 14 residues. With V trimmed by 4 bases and J by 6 bases, 7 bases remained unmatched. The CDR3 DNA reads as TGTGCCAGCAGCTCGCCCAGGGGGCGGGCTGAAGCTTTCTTT. It translates to CASSSPRGRAEAFF. Filled out from reference TRBV7-8 and TRBJ1-1, the complete variable domain reads GAGVSQSPRYKVAKRGQDVALRCDPISGHVSLFWYQQALGQGPEFLTYFQNEAQLDKSGLPSDRFFAERPEGSVSTLKIQRTQQEDSAVYLCASSSPRGRAEAFFGQGTRLTVV.

The rearrangement links TRBV6-4 to TRBJ1-1; D remains ambiguous. Trimming pared 3 bases from V and 4 bases from J, leaving 12 bases between. This CDR3 is built from 14 residues. CDR1 is MRHNA and CDR2 is SNTAGT in the germline V gene. The CDR3 DNA reads as TGTGCCAGCAGTGAATGGGCGGGCGGCACTGAAGCTTTCTTT. Its protein product is CASSEWAGGTEAFF.

This chain connects TRBV28 to TRBJ1-5; TRBD1 might be the D (5 bases). In germline, CDR1 is MDHEN, CDR2 SYDVKM. CDR3 length equals 13 residues. Trimming stripped 7 bases from V and 4 bases from J, with 11 bases between. DNA for the CDR3: TGTGCCAGCATCGACAGTCCGAATCAGCCCCAGCATTTT. Translation: CASIDSPNQPQHF.

This chain connects TRBV28 to TRBJ2-7; 8 nucleotides match TRBD1. The germline V gene encodes CDR1 MDHEN and CDR2 SYDVKM. The V and J ends lost 5 bases and 2 bases, in that order; junction bases with no gene match: 5. The length of the CDR3 is 14 residues. Written as DNA, the CDR3 is TGTGCCAGCAGTCTGACAGGGGTCCCCTACGAGCAGTACTTC. Amino acids: CASSLTGVPYEQYF.

Note on this clone: One junction end disagrees with the germline gene, perhaps due to a read error. The chain is built from TRBV5-4 and TRBJ2-7, with 8 positions matching TRBD1. CDR1 is SGHNT and CDR2 is YYREEE in the germline V gene (reference sequence). This CDR3 has 15 amino acids. CDR3 sequence reads: CASSLAGTGSYEQYF. The CDR3 nucleotides read TGTGCCAGCAGTTTGGCCGGGACAGGATCCTACGAGCAGTACTTC.

The V and J genes are TRBV6-1 and TRBJ1-2, with 10 bases lining up with TRBD1. This CDR3 is 14 amino acids long. Unmatched junction bases numbered 10, after V lost 10 bases and J lost 5 bases. Germline assignment: CDR1 MNHNS and CDR2 SASEGT. The CDR3 reads CAILPGQGLYGYTF. For the CDR3, the DNA is TGTGCCATCTTACCGGGACAGGGGTTATATGGCTACACCTTC.

V and J are TRBV5-6 and TRBJ2-1; 7 bases agree with TRBD2. The CDR3 extends over 15 amino acids. J was trimmed by 2 bases and V by 6 bases; bases with no gene match: 8. CDR1 is SGHDT, CDR2 YYEEEE, per germline. The CDR3 region is CASTSASGTYNEQFF. CDR3 nucleotide sequence: TGTGCCAGCACCTCGGCTAGCGGAACCTACAATGAGCAGTTCTTC.

This rearrangement joins TRBV4-3 to TRBJ1-1; D possibly corresponds to TRBD1 (5 bases). CDR1 is LGHNA, CDR2 YSLEER, per germline. CDR3 length: 15 residues. V shed 4 bases and J shed 4 bases, with 16 bases lying between them. In DNA form, the CDR3 reads TGCGCCAGCAGCCGCATCGGGGGGGGGAGCACTGAAGCTTTCTTT. The encoded protein is CASSRIGGGSTEAFF.